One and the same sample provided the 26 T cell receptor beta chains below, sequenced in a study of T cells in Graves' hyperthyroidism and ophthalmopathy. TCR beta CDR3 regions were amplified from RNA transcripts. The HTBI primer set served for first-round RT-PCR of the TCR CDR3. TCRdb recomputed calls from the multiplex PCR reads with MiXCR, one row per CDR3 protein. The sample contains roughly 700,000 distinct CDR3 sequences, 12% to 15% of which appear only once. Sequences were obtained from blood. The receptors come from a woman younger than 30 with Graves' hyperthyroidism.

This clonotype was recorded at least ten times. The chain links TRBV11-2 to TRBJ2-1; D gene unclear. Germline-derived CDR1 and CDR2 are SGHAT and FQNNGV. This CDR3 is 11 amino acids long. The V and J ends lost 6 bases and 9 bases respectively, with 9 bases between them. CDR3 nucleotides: TGTGCCAGCAGTCGAGACACTGAGCAGTTCTTC. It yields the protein CASSRDTEQFF. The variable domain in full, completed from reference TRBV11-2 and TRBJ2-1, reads EAGVAQSPRYKIIEKRQSVAFWCNPISGHATLYWYQQILGQGPKLLIQFQNNGVVDDSQLPKDRFSAERLKGVDSTLKIQPAKLEDSAVYLCASSRDTEQFFGPGTRLTVL.

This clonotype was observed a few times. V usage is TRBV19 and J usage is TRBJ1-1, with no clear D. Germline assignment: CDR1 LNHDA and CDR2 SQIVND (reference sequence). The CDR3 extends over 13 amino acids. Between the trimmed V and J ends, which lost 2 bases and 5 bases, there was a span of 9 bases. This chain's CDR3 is CASSIKWGTEAFF. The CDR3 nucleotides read TGTGCCAGTAGTATAAAGTGGGGAACTGAAGCTTTCTTT.

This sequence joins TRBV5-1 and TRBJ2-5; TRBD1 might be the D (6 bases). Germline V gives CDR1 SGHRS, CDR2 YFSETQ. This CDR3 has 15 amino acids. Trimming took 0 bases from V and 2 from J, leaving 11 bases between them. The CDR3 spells CASSLAWTEQETQYF. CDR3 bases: TGCGCCAGCAGCTTGGCTTGGACAGAACAAGAGACCCAGTACTTC.

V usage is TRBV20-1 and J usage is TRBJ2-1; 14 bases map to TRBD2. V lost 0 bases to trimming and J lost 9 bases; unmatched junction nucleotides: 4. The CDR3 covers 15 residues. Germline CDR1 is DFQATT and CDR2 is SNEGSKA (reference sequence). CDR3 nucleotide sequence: TGCAGTGCTAGAGATGGGACTAGCGGGAGAACTGAGCAGTTCTTC. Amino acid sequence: CSARDGTSGRTEQFF.

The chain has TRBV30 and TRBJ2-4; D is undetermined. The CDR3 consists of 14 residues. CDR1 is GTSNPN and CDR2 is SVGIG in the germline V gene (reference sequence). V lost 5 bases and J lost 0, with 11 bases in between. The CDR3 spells CAWGGWGAKNIQYF. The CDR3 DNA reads TGTGCCTGGGGTGGATGGGGAGCCAAAAACATTCAGTACTTC.

The CDR3 DNA reads as TGCGCCAGCAGCCAAGAAGGGTGGACATTGGCTTTCTTT. Translated, it gives CASSQEGWTLAFF. The gene calls are TRBV4-1 and TRBJ1-1, with D possibly TRBD1 on 5 matching bases. V lost 0 bases and J lost 11, with 13 bases in between. This CDR3 is 13 amino acids long. From germline, CDR1 is MGHRA and CDR2 YSYEKL.

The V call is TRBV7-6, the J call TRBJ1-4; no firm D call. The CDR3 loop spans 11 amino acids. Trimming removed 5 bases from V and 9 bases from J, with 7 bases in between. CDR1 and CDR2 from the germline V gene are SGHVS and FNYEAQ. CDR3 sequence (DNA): TGTGCCAGCAGCACCGGCCAAAAACTGTTTTTT. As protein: CASSTGQKLFF.

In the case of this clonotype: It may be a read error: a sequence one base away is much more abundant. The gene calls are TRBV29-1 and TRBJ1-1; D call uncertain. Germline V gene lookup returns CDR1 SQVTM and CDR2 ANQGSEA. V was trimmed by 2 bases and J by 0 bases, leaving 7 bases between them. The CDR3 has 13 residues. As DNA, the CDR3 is TGCAGCGTTGAATGGCGGATGAACACTGAAGCTTTCTTT. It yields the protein CSVEWRMNTEAFF. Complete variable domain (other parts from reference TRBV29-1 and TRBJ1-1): SAVISQKPSRDICQRGTSLTIQCQVDSQVTMMFWYRQQPGQSLTLIATANQGSEATYESGFVIDKFPISRPNLTFSTLTVSNMSPEDSSIYLCSVEWRMNTEAFFGQGTRLTVV.

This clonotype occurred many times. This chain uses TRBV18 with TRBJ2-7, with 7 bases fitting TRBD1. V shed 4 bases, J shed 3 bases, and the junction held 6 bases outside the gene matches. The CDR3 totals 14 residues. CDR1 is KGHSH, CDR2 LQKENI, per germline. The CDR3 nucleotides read TGTGCCAGCTCACTGGGACAGTCACACTACGAGCAGTACTTC. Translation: CASSLGQSHYEQYF. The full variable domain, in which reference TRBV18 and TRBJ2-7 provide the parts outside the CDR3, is NAGVMQNPRHLVRRRGQEARLRCSPMKGHSHVYWYRQLPEEGLKFMVYLQKENIIDESGMPKERFSAEFPKEGPSILRIQQVVRGDSAAYFCASSLGQSHYEQYFGPGTRLTVT.

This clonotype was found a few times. The CDR3: CASSEGRGQFF. Here the CDR3 DNA reads TGTGCCAGTAGTGAGGGCAGGGGGCAGTTCTTC. The rearrangement links TRBV19 to TRBJ2-1; TRBD1 might be the D (6 bases). V lost 5 bases and J 12 bases, leaving 11 bases between the germline ends. Germline lookup yields CDR1 LNHDA and CDR2 SQIVND (reference sequence). The CDR3 contains 11 residues.

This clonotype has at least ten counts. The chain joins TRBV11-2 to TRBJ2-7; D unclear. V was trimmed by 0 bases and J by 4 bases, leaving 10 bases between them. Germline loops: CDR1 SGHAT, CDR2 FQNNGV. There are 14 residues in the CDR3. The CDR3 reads CASSLDSGSYEQYF. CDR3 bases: TGTGCCAGCAGCTTAGATTCTGGGTCATACGAGCAGTACTTC.

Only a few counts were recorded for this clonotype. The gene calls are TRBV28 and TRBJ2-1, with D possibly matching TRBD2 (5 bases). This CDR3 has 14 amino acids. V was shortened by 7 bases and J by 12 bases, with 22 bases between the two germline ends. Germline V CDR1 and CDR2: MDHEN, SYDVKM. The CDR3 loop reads CASTTSDSPKGQFF. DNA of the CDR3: TGTGCCAGCACCACGTCGGACTCCCCGAAAGGGCAGTTCTTC.

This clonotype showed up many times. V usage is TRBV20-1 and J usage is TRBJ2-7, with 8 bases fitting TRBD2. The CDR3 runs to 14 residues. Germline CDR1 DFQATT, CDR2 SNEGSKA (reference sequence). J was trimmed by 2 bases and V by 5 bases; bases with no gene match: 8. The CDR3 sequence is CSALTLAEPYEQYF. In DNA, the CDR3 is TGCAGTGCTCTGACACTAGCGGAGCCCTACGAGCAGTACTTC.

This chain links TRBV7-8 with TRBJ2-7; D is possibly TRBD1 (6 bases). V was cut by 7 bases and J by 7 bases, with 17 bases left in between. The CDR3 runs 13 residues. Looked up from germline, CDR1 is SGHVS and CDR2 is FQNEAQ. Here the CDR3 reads CASTNSGTREQYF. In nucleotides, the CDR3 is TGTGCCAGCACCAACTCCGGGACAAGAGAGCAGTACTTC.

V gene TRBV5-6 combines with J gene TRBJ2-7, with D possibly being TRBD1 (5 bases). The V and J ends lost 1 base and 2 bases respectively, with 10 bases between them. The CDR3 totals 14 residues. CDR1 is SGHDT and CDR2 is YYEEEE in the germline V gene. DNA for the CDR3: TGTGCCAGCAGCTTGCTTGACAGCGCCTACGAGCAGTACTTC. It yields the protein CASSLLDSAYEQYF.

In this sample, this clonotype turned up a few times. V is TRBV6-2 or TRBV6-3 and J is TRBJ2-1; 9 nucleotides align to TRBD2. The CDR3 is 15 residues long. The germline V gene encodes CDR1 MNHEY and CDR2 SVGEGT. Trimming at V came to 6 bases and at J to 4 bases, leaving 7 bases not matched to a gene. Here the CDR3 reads CASSWRREGYNEQFF. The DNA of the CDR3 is TGTGCCAGCAGCTGGAGGCGGGAGGGATACAATGAGCAGTTCTTC.

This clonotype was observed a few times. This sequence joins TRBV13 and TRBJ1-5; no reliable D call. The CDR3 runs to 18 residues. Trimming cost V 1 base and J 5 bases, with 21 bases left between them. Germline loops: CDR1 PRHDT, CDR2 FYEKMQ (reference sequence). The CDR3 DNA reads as TGTGCCAGCAGCTTAGTTTCCGGGCGGCTGGTGGGTCATCAGCCCCAGCATTTT. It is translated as CASSLVSGRLVGHQPQHF.

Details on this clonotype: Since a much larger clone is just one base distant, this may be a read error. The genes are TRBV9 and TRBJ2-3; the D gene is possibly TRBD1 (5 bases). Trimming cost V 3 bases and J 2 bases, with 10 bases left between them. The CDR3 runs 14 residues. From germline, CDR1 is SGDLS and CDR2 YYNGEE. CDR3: CASSAAGNTDTQYF. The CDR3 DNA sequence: TGTGCCAGCAGCGCGGCAGGGAACACAGATACGCAGTATTTT.

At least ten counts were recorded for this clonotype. As DNA, the CDR3 is TGTGCCAGCAGCGTTCAAGGAGGCGATGGCTACACCTTC. Amino acid sequence: CASSVQGGDGYTF. The chain employs TRBV9 and TRBJ1-2; no firm D call. The V end was cut by 2 bases, the J end by 6 bases, with 11 bases between. The CDR3 contains 13 residues. The germline CDR1 and CDR2 sequences are SGDLS and YYNGEE.

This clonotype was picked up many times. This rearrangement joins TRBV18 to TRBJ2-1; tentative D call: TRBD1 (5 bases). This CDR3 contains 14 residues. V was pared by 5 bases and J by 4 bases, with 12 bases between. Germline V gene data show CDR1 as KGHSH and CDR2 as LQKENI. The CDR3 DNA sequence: TGTGCCAGCTCATCGAGACAGACTTACAATGAGCAGTTCTTC. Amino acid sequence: CASSSRQTYNEQFF.

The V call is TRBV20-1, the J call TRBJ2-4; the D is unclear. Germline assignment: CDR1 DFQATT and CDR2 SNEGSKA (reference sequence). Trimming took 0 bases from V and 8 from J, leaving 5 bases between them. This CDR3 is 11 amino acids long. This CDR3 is CSAREVDIQYF. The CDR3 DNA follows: TGCAGTGCTAGAGAAGTCGACATTCAGTACTTC.

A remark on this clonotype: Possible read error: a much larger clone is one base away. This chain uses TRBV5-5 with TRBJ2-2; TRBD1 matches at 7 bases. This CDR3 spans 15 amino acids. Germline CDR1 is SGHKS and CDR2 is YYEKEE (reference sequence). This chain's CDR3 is CASSPRDRNTGELSF. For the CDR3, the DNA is TGTGCCAGCAGCCCCCGGGACAGAAACACCGGGGAGCTGTCTTTT. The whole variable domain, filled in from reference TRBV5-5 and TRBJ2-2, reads DAGVTQSPTHLIKTRGQQVTLRCSPISGHKSVSWYQQVLGQGPQFIFQYYEKEERGRGNFPDRFSARQFPNYSSELNVNALLLGDSALYLCASSPRDRNTGELSFGEGSRLTVL.

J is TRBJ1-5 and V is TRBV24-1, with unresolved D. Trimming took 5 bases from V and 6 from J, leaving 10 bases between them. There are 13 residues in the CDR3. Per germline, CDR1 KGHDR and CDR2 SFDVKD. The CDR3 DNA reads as TGTGCCACCAGTGGGAGTTGGGGTCAGCCCCAGCATTTT. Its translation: CATSGSWGQPQHF.

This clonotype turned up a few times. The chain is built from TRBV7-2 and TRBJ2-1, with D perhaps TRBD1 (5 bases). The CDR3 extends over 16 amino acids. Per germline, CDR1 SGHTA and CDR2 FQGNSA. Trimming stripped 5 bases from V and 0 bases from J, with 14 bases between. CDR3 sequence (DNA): TGTGCCAGCAGCGTAGACAGATGGAGCTCCTACAATGAGCAGTTCTTC. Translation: CASSVDRWSSYNEQFF.

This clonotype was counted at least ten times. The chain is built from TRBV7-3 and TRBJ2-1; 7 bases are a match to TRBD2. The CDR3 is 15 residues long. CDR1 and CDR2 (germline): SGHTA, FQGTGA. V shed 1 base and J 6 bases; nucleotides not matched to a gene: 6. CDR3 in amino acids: CASSLSGGTPNEQFF. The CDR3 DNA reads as TGTGCCAGCAGCTTAAGCGGGGGAACCCCCAATGAGCAGTTCTTC.

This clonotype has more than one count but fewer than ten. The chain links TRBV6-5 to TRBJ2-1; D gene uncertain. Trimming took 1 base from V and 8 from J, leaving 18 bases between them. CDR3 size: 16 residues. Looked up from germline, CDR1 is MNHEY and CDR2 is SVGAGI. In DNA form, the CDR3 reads TGTGCCAGCAGTTACTTTCAAGGGCCCCCTCTGGATGAGCAGTTCTTC. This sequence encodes CASSYFQGPPLDEQFF.